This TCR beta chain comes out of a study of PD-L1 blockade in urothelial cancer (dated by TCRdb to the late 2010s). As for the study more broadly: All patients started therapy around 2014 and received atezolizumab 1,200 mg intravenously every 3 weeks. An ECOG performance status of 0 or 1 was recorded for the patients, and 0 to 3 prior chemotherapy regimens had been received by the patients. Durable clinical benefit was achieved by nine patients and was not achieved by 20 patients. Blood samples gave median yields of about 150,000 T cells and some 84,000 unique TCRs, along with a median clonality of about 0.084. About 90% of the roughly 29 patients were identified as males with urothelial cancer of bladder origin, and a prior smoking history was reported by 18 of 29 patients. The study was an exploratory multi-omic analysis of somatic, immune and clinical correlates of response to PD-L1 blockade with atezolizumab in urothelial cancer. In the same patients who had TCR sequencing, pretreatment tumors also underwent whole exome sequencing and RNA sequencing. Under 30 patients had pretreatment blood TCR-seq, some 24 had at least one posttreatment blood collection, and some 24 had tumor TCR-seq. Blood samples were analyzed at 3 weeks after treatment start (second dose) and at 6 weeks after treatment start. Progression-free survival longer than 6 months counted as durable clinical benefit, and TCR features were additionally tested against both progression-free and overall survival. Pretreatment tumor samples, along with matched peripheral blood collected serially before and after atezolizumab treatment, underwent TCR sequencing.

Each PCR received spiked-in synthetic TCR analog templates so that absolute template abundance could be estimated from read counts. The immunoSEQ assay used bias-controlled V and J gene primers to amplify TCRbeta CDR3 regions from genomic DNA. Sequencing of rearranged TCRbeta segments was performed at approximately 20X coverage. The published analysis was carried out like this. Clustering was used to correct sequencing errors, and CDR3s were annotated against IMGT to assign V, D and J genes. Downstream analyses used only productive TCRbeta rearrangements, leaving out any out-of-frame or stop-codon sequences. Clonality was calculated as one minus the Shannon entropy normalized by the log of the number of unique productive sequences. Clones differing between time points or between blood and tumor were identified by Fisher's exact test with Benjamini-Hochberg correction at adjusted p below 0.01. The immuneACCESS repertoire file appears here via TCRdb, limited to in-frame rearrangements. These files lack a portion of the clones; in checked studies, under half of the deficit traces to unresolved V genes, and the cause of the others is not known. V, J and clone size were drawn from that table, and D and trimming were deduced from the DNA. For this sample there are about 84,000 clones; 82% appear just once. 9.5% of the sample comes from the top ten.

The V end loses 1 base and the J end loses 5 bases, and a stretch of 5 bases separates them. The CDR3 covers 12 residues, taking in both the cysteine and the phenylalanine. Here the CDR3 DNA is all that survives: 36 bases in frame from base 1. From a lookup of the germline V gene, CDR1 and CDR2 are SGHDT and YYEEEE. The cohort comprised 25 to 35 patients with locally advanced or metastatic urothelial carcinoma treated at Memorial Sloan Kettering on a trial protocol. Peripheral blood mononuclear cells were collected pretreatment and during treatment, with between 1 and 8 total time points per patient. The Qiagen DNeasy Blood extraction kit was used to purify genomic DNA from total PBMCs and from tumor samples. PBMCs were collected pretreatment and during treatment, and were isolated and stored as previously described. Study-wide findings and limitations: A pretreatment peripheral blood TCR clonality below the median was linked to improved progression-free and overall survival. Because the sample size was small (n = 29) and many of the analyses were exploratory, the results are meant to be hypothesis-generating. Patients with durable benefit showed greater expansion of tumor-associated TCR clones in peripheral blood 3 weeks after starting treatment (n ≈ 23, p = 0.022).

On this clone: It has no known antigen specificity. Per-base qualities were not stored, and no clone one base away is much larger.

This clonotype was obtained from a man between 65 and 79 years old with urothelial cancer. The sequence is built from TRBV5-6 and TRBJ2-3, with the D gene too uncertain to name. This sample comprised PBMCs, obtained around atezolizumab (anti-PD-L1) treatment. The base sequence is TGTGCCAGCAGCTTGCTTAGAGATACGCAGTATTTT. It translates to CASSLLRDTQYF.